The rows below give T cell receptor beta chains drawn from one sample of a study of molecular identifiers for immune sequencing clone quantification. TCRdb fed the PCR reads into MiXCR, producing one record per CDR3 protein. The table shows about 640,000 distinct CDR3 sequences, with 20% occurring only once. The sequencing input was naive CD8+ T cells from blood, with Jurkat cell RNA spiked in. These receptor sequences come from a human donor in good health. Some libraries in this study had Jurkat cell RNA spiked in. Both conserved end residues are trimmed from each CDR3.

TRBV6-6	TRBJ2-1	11	VSSYSGGNEQF
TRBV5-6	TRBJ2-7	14	ASSLGVAGIPVEQY
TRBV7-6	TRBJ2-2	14	ASGLAPGPNTGELF
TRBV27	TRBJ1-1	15	ASSLSTGGLPNTEAF
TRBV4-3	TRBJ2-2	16	ASSQDGGGAGFTGELF
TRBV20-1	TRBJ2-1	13	SARPLAGGCNEQF
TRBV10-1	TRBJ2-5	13	ASSERRFGQETQY
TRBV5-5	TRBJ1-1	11	ASSLTGDFEAF
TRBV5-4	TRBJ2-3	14	ASSLAAGAPSDTQY
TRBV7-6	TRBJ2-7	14	ASSGRARAGIYEQY
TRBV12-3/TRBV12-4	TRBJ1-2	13	ASSLDGTANYGYT
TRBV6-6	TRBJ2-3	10	ASKSTTDTQY
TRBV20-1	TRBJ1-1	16	SARTPLTGPLVIGEAF
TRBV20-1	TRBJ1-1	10	SARDVFQGAF